The 18 T cell receptor beta chains reported below all come from one sample, sequenced in a study of shared clonotypes between healthy human individuals. Sequencing was performed with immunoSEQ multiplex PCR; in TCRdb, only in-frame clones are kept and a portion is missing. Of approximately 640,000 clones listed, 55% to 75% are singletons. The sequenced material came from memory CD4+ T cells sorted from blood. The subset here: CD45RA-negative fraction. Receptors originate from a woman in her 30s in good health.

In the case of this clone: The same CDR3 is also encoded by other DNA sequences in this sample. CDR3 sequence (DNA): TGCGCCAGCAGCTTCGGGACTACTGGAAACACCATATATTTT. This translates into CASSFGTTGNTIYF. The genes are TRBV5-1 and TRBJ1-3; tentatively, D is TRBD1 (5 bases). Between the trimmed V and J ends, which lost 2 bases and 2 bases, there was a span of 8 bases. The CDR3 covers 14 residues. Germline CDR1 is SGHRS and CDR2 is YFSETQ.

The V and J genes are TRBV5-6 and TRBJ2-7; 8 nucleotides match TRBD1. Germline V lookup: CDR1 SGHDT, CDR2 YYEEEE. V shed 5 bases and J 4 bases; nucleotides not matched to a gene: 11. The CDR3 extends over 15 amino acids. CDR3 bases: TGTGCCAGCAGTAAAGGCCCGACAGGGGCATACGAGCAGTACTTC. Translated: CASSKGPTGAYEQYF.

Turning to this clone: Distinct nucleotide sequences in the sample also encode this CDR3. V is TRBV20-1 and J is TRBJ2-7, with D unclear. Germline-derived CDR1 and CDR2 are DFQATT and SNEGSKA (reference sequence). The CDR3 has 11 amino acids. Trimming stripped 4 bases from V and 3 bases from J, with 7 bases between. The chain's CDR3 is CSATDLYEQYF. The CDR3 DNA is TGCAGTGCTACGGACCTCTACGAGCAGTACTTC.

This clone was found many times. The chain is built from TRBV6-4 and TRBJ2-3, with unresolved D. Trimming took 4 bases from V and 4 from J, leaving 9 bases between them. The CDR3 runs 13 residues. Germline V gene data show CDR1 as MRHNA and CDR2 as SNTAGT. CDR3 protein: CASSAGDSDTQYF. The CDR3 nucleotides read TGTGCCAGCAGTGCAGGAGATTCAGATACGCAGTATTTT.

The rearrangement joins TRBV5-5 to TRBJ1-2; unclear D gene. The CDR3 length is 12 residues. CDR1 is SGHKS, CDR2 YYEKEE, per germline (reference sequence). Trimming took off 0 bases at V and 8 bases at J, with 8 bases between the two ends. The DNA for the CDR3 is TGTGCCAGCAGCTTGGCCCTCGAGGGCTACACCTTC. Its protein is CASSLALEGYTF.

The V gene is TRBV5-1, the J gene TRBJ1-5; the match to TRBD1 covers 9 bases. CDR1 is SGHRS, CDR2 YFSETQ, per germline. CDR3 size: 15 residues. Losses at the gene ends were 4 bases for V and 6 bases for J; bases not matched to a gene: 8. The CDR3 nucleotides read TGCGCCAGCAGCCCGGGGACAGGGATGGCTCAGCCCCAGCATTTT. Encoded protein: CASSPGTGMAQPQHF.

This clone has only one observation. This chain links TRBV29-1 with TRBJ2-1; unclear D gene. Per germline, CDR1 SQVTM and CDR2 ANQGSEA. CDR3 length equals 14 residues. V lost 8 bases, J lost 0 bases, and 14 bases lay in between. CDR3 nucleotide sequence: TGCAGCATAACGCGGACGAACTCCTACAATGAGCAGTTCTTC. Protein product: CSITRTNSYNEQFF.

The V and J genes are TRBV7-2 and TRBJ2-4, with 12 bases that match TRBD1. Trimming took 5 bases from V and 8 from J; bases not matched to a gene: 13. The CDR3 contains 17 residues. Germline V CDR1 and CDR2: SGHTA, FQGNSA. The CDR3 region is CASSARDRGQIGDIQYF. CDR3 nucleotide sequence: TGTGCCAGCAGCGCTCGGGACAGGGGGCAAATCGGGGACATTCAGTACTTC.

This clone was picked up many times. Other DNA sequences in the sample encode the same CDR3. V usage is TRBV29-1 and J usage is TRBJ1-3; D is ambiguous. The CDR3 has 12 amino acids. Germline V gene data show CDR1 as SQVTM and CDR2 as ANQGSEA. Trimming cost V 6 bases and J 2 bases, with 8 bases left between them. CDR3 amino acids: CSVSGPGNTIYF. CDR3 bases: TGCAGCGTGTCCGGGCCTGGAAACACCATATATTTT.

The sample holds a few counts of this clone. The chain recombines TRBV18 with TRBJ1-5; D is unresolved. Trimming removed 6 bases at V and 2 bases at J, with 11 bases between. Germline-derived CDR1 and CDR2 are KGHSH and LQKENI. The CDR3 is made up of 14 amino acids. The CDR3 DNA sequence: TGTGCCAGCTCCCCCCAAGTGGGCAATCAGCCCCAGCATTTT. This encodes CASSPQVGNQPQHF.

V and J are TRBV4-1 and TRBJ2-1; 7 nucleotides agree with TRBD2. The germline gives CDR1 MGHRA, CDR2 YSYEKL. This CDR3 region has 16 residues. J gave up 8 bases and V 0 bases, and 10 bases lay outside the gene matches. The CDR3 spells CASSQEKAGLGDEQFF. The CDR3 coding sequence is TGCGCCAGCAGCCAAGAAAAAGCGGGATTAGGAGATGAGCAGTTCTTC.

The gene calls are TRBV27 and TRBJ2-7; 9 bases match TRBD1. The CDR3 extends over 16 amino acids. The germline V gene has CDR1 MNHEY and CDR2 SMNVEV (reference sequence). Germline trimming cut 6 bases from V and 4 bases from J; bases unmatched to any gene: 13. The CDR3 region is CASSRTGGDLLYEQYF. Written as DNA, the CDR3 is TGTGCCAGCAGCCGAACAGGGGGCGATCTCTTATACGAGCAGTACTTC.

CDR3: CASSGLATGDTQYF. The CDR3 coding sequence is TGTGCCAGCAGTGGACTAGCAACGGGAGATACGCAGTATTTT. This chain connects TRBV4-2 to TRBJ2-3, with 8 bases that match TRBD2. This CDR3 is 14 amino acids long. Germline loops: CDR1 LGHNA, CDR2 YNFKEQ. Trimming took 6 bases from V and 5 from J; bases not matched to a gene: 7.

V usage is TRBV5-1 and J usage is TRBJ2-3; tentative D call: TRBD1 (6 bases). V gave up 2 bases and J gave up 0 bases, with 10 bases separating them. Germline lookup yields CDR1 SGHRS and CDR2 YFSETQ. The CDR3 totals 15 residues. The CDR3 coding sequence is TGCGCCAGCAGCTTTTCAGGGGACAGCACAGATACGCAGTATTTT. It specifies CASSFSGDSTDTQYF. The whole variable domain, filled in from reference TRBV5-1 and TRBJ2-3, reads KAGVTQTPRYLIKTRGQQVTLSCSPISGHRSVSWYQQTPGQGLQFLFEYFSETQRNKGNFPGRFSGRQFSNSRSEMNVSTLELGDSALYLCASSFSGDSTDTQYFGPGTRLTVL.

The gene calls are TRBV7-9 and TRBJ2-1; D possibly corresponds to TRBD1 (6 bases). From germline, CDR1 is SEHNR and CDR2 FQNEAQ (reference sequence). This CDR3 region has 14 residues. Trimming pared 5 bases from V and 2 bases from J, leaving 10 bases between. CDR3 coding DNA: TGTGCCAGCAGCGTCGGACAGCCCTACAATGAGCAGTTCTTC. This translates into CASSVGQPYNEQFF.

The chain joins TRBV9 to TRBJ1-1; tentative D call: TRBD1 (5 bases). The ends were cut back, 3 bases at V and 4 bases at J, with 13 bases in the middle. This CDR3 contains 14 residues. CDR1 is SGDLS and CDR2 is YYNGEE in the germline V gene. The CDR3 DNA reads TGTGCCAGCAGCGCAGGGCGTAGGGGCACTGAAGCTTTCTTT. Translation: CASSAGRRGTEAFF.

This rearrangement joins TRBV7-9 to TRBJ1-1; weak D call: TRBD1 (5 bases). V shed 5 bases and J shed 2 bases, with 6 bases lying between them. Germline assignment: CDR1 SEHNR and CDR2 FQNEAQ (reference sequence). The CDR3 spans 12 residues. This CDR3 is CASSRDNTEAFF. The CDR3 region has the DNA TGTGCCAGCAGCCGGGACAACACTGAAGCTTTCTTT. Together with reference TRBV7-9 and TRBJ1-1, the CDR3 gives the full variable domain: DTGVSQNPRHKITKRGQNVTFRCDPISEHNRLYWYRQTLGQGPEFLTYFQNEAQLEKSRLLSDRFSAERPKGSFSTLEIQRTEQGDSAMYLCASSRDNTEAFFGQGTRLTVV.

The chain employs TRBV7-6 and TRBJ2-7; D is uncertain. Per the germline V gene, CDR1 is SGHVS and CDR2 is FNYEAQ. With 2 bases removed from V and 6 bases from J, the gap between germline ends came to 17 bases. CDR3 length: 15 residues. The CDR3 DNA follows: TGTGCCAGCAGCTTAATCGCCCAAGCAACCTCCGAGCAGTACTTC. Residues: CASSLIAQATSEQYF.